The rows below give T cell receptor beta chains drawn from one sample of a study of blood T cell repertoires in COVID-19. Here immunoSEQ multiplex PCR was the method, and the copy in TCRdb shows in-frame clones only, minus some. This table holds about 94,000 clones, about 89% found once. The sample was peripheral blood. The receptors were gathered from a human donor with acute or convalescent COVID-19. The donor label of this sample is uncertain. Each CDR3 is given with its conserved first and last residue. Each record gives: J gene, clone size, D gene, V gene, CDR3 DNA, CDR3 protein. A D gene is named only where the DNA matches it firmly. Not every row has a clone size; where given, it reads once, few, many or a size class.

TRBJ1-2 NA TRBD1 TRBV3-1/TRBV3-2 TGTGCCAGCAGCCAAGATTGGGACAGGGAAGGCTACACATTC CASSQDWDREGYTF
TRBJ2-2 once TRBD2 TRBV18 TGTGCCAGCTCACCACATTCGCTAGCGGGGTCCGGGGAGCTGTTTTTT CASSPHSLAGSGELFF
TRBJ1-5 NA NA TRBV11-3 TGTGCCAGCAGCACCCAGGACAATCAGCCCCAGCATTTT CASSTQDNQPQHF
TRBJ2-7 NA NA TRBV2 TGTGCCAGCAGGGAGCGGGACACATCCTCCTACGAGCAGTACTTC CASRERDTSSYEQYF
TRBJ1-2 NA TRBD1 TRBV6-5 TGTGCCAGCAGTTACGGGCAGGGGGCTGTTTATGGCTACACCTTC CASSYGQGAVYGYTF
TRBJ1-4 NA NA TRBV10-3 TGTGCCATCAGCCCCGGTACAGGGTCGGATGAAAAACTGTTTTTT CAISPGTGSDEKLFF
TRBJ2-3 NA TRBD2 TRBV2 TGTGCCAGCAGGATGACGACTAGCGGGGGTGCAGATACGCAGTATTTT CASRMTTSGGADTQYF
TRBJ1-4 NA NA TRBV18 TGTGCCAGCTCGTATGGACAGAATGAAAAACTGTTTTTT CASSYGQNEKLFF
TRBJ2-5 NA TRBD2 TRBV5-1 TGCGCCAGCAGCTTGGGCGGGGGGATAGAGACCCAGTACTTC CASSLGGGIETQYF
TRBJ2-7 NA TRBD1 TRBV2 TGTGCCAGCACCCAAGACAGGGGCTACGAGCAGTACTTC CASTQDRGYEQYF
TRBJ2-5 NA TRBD2 TRBV6-1 TGTGCCAGCAGTTGGGCTAGCGGGCAAGAGACCCAGTACTTC CASSWASGQETQYF
TRBJ1-5 NA TRBD1 TRBV4-2 TGTGCCAGCAGCCAAGATCGACCGGGACAGACAAGCAATCAGCCCCAGCATTTT CASSQDRPGQTSNQPQHF
TRBJ2-6 NA NA TRBV5-1 TGCGCCAGCAGCTTGGATCCCATGAGGAGGGGCGGGGCCAACGTCCTGACTTTC CASSLDPMRRGGANVLTF
TRBJ1-1 NA NA TRBV6-5 TGTGCCAGTTTTTTCCGGACAGCCAACACTGAAGCTTTCTTT CASFFRTANTEAFF
TRBJ1-2 NA NA TRBV6-2/TRBV6-3 TGTGCCAGCAGTGGCAGGGGATACTATGGCTACACCTTC CASSGRGYYGYTF
TRBJ2-7 NA TRBD1 TRBV5-8 TGTGCCAGCAGCTCCGGGACAGACTACGAGCAGTACTTC CASSSGTDYEQYF
TRBJ2-1 NA NA TRBV5-1 TGCGCCAGCAGCGTCGGCGCCAGGGTAAATGAGCAGTTCTTC CASSVGARVNEQFF
TRBJ2-7 NA TRBD1 TRBV28 TGTGCCAGCAGTACCACGGGGACAGGTGCCTACGAGCAGTACTTC CASSTTGTGAYEQYF
TRBJ2-5 NA TRBD1 TRBV5-1 TGCGCCAGCAGCTTGCAGGGGGCTTTACAAGAGACCCAGTACTTC CASSLQGALQETQYF
TRBJ1-3 NA NA TRBV11-2 TGTGCCAGCAGCTTAACGGACACTGGAAACACCATATATTTT CASSLTDTGNTIYF
TRBJ2-3 NA TRBD1 TRBV5-1 TGCGCCAGCAGGGGGGACAGGAACACAGATACGCAGTATTTT CASRGDRNTDTQYF
TRBJ1-2 NA NA TRBV28 TGTGCCAGCAGTTCCGTCACAGGAGCGACCTATGGCTACACCTTC CASSSVTGATYGYTF
TRBJ2-5 NA NA TRBV7-5 TGTGCCAGAATCCAGCTTCAGCGAGAGACCCAGTACTTC CARIQLQRETQYF
TRBJ2-5 NA NA TRBV24-1 TGTGCCACCAGTGACCCGAAGATACAGTACCAAGAGACCCAGTACTTC CATSDPKIQYQETQYF
TRBJ2-5 NA NA TRBV3-1/TRBV3-2 TGTGCCAGCAGCCAAAGGGGGGGGGCAGGTGAGACCCAGTACTTC CASSQRGGAGETQYF
TRBJ1-3 NA NA TRBV2 TGTGCCAGCTTCGTCTCTGGAAACACCATATATTTT CASFVSGNTIYF
TRBJ1-6 NA NA TRBV6-1 TGTGCCAGCAGTGAGCCCCGAGGCAATTCACCCCTCCACTTT CASSEPRGNSPLHF
TRBJ1-1 NA TRBD1 TRBV7-9 TGTGCCAGCAGCTTCGGACAGGTTAACACTGAAGCTTTCTTT CASSFGQVNTEAFF
TRBJ2-1 NA TRBD2 TRBV6-5 TGTGCCAGCAGTAGGACTAGCTTCAATGAGCAGTTCTTC CASSRTSFNEQFF
TRBJ1-2 NA TRBD1 TRBV10-3 TGTGCCATCAGTGGATTGACAGGGATTAACTATGGCTACACCTTC CAISGLTGINYGYTF
TRBJ2-5 NA NA TRBV6-5 TGTGCCAGCAGACGACTCGGGGTCCAAGAGACCCAGTACTTC CASRRLGVQETQYF
TRBJ2-5 NA NA TRBV7-3 TGTGCCAGCAGCTCCTCTAGAGGGGAGACCCAGTACTTC CASSSSRGETQYF
TRBJ1-4 NA NA TRBV7-6 TGTGCCAGCAGCTCCGACAGGACCCGGGGTGAAAAACTGTTTTTT CASSSDRTRGEKLFF
TRBJ2-3 once NA TRBV29-1 TGCAGCGTTGAGACCGGACCTGGAGGAGATACGCAGTATTTT CSVETGPGGDTQYF
TRBJ2-7 NA TRBD2 TRBV6-1 TGTGCCAGCAGTGATTCGGGGGGGTACCTCCCACCCTACGAGCAGTACTTC CASSDSGGYLPPYEQYF
TRBJ1-2 NA TRBD1 TRBV28 TGTGCCAGCAGATCACCGGGACAGGGGGATGGCTACACCTTC CASRSPGQGDGYTF
TRBJ2-3 NA TRBD2 TRBV5-8 TGTGCCAGCAGCTTCCGGCTAGCGGGGGGGCCGGATACGCAGTATTTT CASSFRLAGGPDTQYF
TRBJ2-1 NA TRBD2 TRBV18 TGTGCCAGCCGCGCGGGGGATGAGCAGTTCTTC CASRAGDEQFF
TRBJ2-1 NA NA TRBV9 TGTGCCAGCAGCGTAGATAGCGGTCCCTACAATGAGCAGTTCTTC CASSVDSGPYNEQFF
TRBJ2-2 few TRBD2 TRBV9 TGTGCCAGCAGCGTAGGAGGTAGCGGGGGGGCCGCCGGGGAGCTGTTTTTT CASSVGGSGGAAGELFF
TRBJ2-7 NA NA TRBV3-1/TRBV3-2 TGTGCCAGCAGCCAAGAGAAGAGCTCCTACGAGCAGTACTTC CASSQEKSSYEQYF
TRBJ2-7 NA TRBD1 TRBV19 TGTGCCAGTAGCCTCTTAGGGGGCCTCCTCTACGAGCAGTACTTC CASSLLGGLLYEQYF
TRBJ1-2 once TRBD1 TRBV7-2 TGTGCCAGCAGCTTAGTGGTCGGCCAGGGACAGATCTATGGCTACACCTTC CASSLVVGQGQIYGYTF
TRBJ2-5 NA TRBD1 TRBV7-9 TGTGCCAGCAGCTTTACAGGGGGCCAAGAGACCCAGTACTTC CASSFTGGQETQYF
TRBJ2-1 NA TRBD2 TRBV12-5 TGTGCTAGTGGTTTGGAAACTGGCGGGACTACCATTAATGAGCAGTTCTTC CASGLETGGTTINEQFF
TRBJ1-2 few NA TRBV4-2 TGTGCCAGCAGCCTACGTACCCTGAGGGGCTACACCTTC CASSLRTLRGYTF
TRBJ1-2 NA NA TRBV2 TGTGCCAGCAGTGAAGGGACTGGAGGCTATGGCTACACCTTC CASSEGTGGYGYTF
TRBJ2-5 NA NA TRBV7-8 TGTGCCAGCAGCTTAGGATTTGGCCCTACGAGGGAGACCCAGTACTTC CASSLGFGPTRETQYF
TRBJ1-6 NA NA TRBV5-5 TGTGCCAGCAGTCCGGGCTATAATTCACCCCTCCACTTT CASSPGYNSPLHF
TRBJ2-1 NA NA TRBV28 TGTGCCAGCAGTTTGTCCAGGAATGAGCAGTTCTTC CASSLSRNEQFF
TRBJ2-2 NA TRBD1 TRBV28 TGTGCCAGCAGTTTGATCGGGACAGGGAGCCTGAACACCGGGGAGCTGTTTTTT CASSLIGTGSLNTGELFF
TRBJ2-3 NA TRBD2 TRBV7-2 TGTGCCAGCAGCTACGGGGGGGCGAGAGTTGGAGATACGCAGTATTTT CASSYGGARVGDTQYF
TRBJ2-5 NA TRBD2 TRBV28 TGTGCCAGCAGCCCAACAGGACTAGCCGACCAAGAGACCCAGTACTTC CASSPTGLADQETQYF
TRBJ2-2 few NA TRBV10-1 TGCGCCAGCAGTGAGTTCTTAGCTAACGGGGAGCTGTTTTTT CASSEFLANGELFF
TRBJ2-5 NA TRBD2 TRBV2 TGTGCCAGCAGTGAGTGGGTAGCGGGGGGTTATATGGAGACCCAGTACTTC CASSEWVAGGYMETQYF
TRBJ2-5 NA NA TRBV24-1 TGTGCCACCAGTGACTCCGGGACACTAGAGACCCAGTACTTC CATSDSGTLETQYF
TRBJ2-3 NA NA TRBV7-9 TGTGCCAGCAGCTTAGTAGCAGGGGCAGATACGCAGTATTTT CASSLVAGADTQYF
TRBJ2-3 NA TRBD1 TRBV5-1 TGCGCCAGCAGCTTGCAGGGGGCAGATACGCAGTATTTT CASSLQGADTQYF
TRBJ2-1 NA NA TRBV24-1 TGTGCCACCAGTAGGGGCCCCTACAATGAGCAGTTCTTC CATSRGPYNEQFF
TRBJ2-7 NA NA TRBV28 TGTGCCAGCAGGGCCAGGGGCATCATCTACGAGCAGTACTTC CASRARGIIYEQYF